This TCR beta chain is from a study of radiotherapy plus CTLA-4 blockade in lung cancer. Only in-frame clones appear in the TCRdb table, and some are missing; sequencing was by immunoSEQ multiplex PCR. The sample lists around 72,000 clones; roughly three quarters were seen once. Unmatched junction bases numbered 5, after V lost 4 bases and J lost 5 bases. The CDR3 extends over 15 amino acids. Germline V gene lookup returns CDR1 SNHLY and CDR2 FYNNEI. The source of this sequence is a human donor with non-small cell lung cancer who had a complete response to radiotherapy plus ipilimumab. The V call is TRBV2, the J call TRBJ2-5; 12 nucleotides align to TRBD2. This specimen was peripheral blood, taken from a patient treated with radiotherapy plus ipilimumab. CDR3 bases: TGTGCCAGCAGTGCAGGACTAGCGGGACAGGAGACCCAGTACTTC. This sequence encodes CASSAGLAGQETQYF. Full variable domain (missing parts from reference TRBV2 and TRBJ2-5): EPEVTQTPSHQVTQMGQEVILRCVPISNHLYFYWYRQILGQKVEFLVSFYNNEISEKSEIFDDQFSVERPDGSNFTLKIRSTKLEDSAMYFCASSAGLAGQETQYFGPGTRLLVL.